The 18 T cell receptor beta chains reported below all come from one sample, sequenced in a study of cytomegalovirus exposure and HLA in healthy donors. PCR was performed using 60 Vbeta and 13 Jbeta primers. The repertoire was sequenced with immunoSEQ multiplex PCR; TCRdb's copy has only in-frame clones and lacks some. The table records 90,000 or so clones, about 73% of them present only once. The sample comprised PBMCs. All receptors come from a woman aged 50 to 60 in good health and CMV-seropositive.

The V and J genes are TRBV28 and TRBJ2-7; D is perhaps TRBD2 (6 bases). Germline loops: CDR1 MDHEN, CDR2 SYDVKM. The CDR3 extends over 14 amino acids. The V gene lost 3 bases and the J gene lost 0 bases, with 9 bases spanning the gap. The CDR3 region is CASSFAGGSYEQYF. In DNA, the CDR3 is TGTGCCAGCAGTTTTGCCGGGGGCTCCTACGAGCAGTACTTC.

This clone was recorded a few times. V gene TRBV7-9 combines with J gene TRBJ1-3, with D uncertain. Trimming cost V 4 bases and J 0 bases, with 10 bases left between them. CDR1 and CDR2 (germline): SEHNR, FQNEAQ (reference sequence). The CDR3 loop spans 15 amino acids. Written as DNA, the CDR3 is TGTGCCAGCAGCTCGAGATCCTTCTCTGGAAACACCATATATTTT. It is translated as CASSSRSFSGNTIYF.

This clone was counted between two and nine times. The chain has TRBV28 and TRBJ1-2; 9 bases line up with TRBD1. CDR1 MDHEN and CDR2 SYDVKM come from the germline V gene. CDR3 length equals 16 residues. V gave up 4 bases and J gave up 5 bases; unmatched junction bases: 11. The CDR3: CASSSPGQGRNYGYTF. The CDR3, as DNA: TGTGCCAGCAGTTCCCCCGGACAGGGGAGAAATTATGGCTACACCTTC.

The chain has TRBV6-1 and TRBJ2-5, with 10 bases identical to TRBD1. The CDR3 totals 15 residues. Germline assignment: CDR1 MNHNS and CDR2 SASEGT. V lost 4 bases and J lost 1; bases outside the gene matches: 3. The CDR3 reads CASSGDRGFQETQYF. DNA for the CDR3: TGTGCCAGCAGTGGGGACAGGGGATTCCAAGAGACCCAGTACTTC.

This clone was seen more than once but under ten times. V usage is TRBV6-5 and J usage is TRBJ2-3, with D unclear. Trimming removed 4 bases at V and 7 bases at J, with 9 bases between. Germline V gives CDR1 MNHEY, CDR2 SVGAGI. The CDR3 spans 12 residues. The CDR3 sequence is CASSSTRYTQYF. The CDR3 nucleotides are TGTGCCAGCAGTTCGACTCGTTATACGCAGTATTTT.

In this sample, this clone turned up a few times. V and J are TRBV5-4 and TRBJ2-7; 9 bases match TRBD2. The junction had 7 bases not matched to a gene; V was cut back by 0 bases and J by 6 bases. The CDR3 is 15 amino acids. The germline gives CDR1 SGHNT, CDR2 YYREEE (reference sequence). CDR3 loop: CASSLVGGRAGEQYF. The CDR3 region has the DNA TGTGCCAGCAGCTTGGTGGGCGGGAGGGCCGGCGAGCAGTACTTC.

In its sample, this clone was seen a few times. The rearrangement uses TRBV7-9 and TRBJ2-2; the match to TRBD1 covers 10 bases. The length of the CDR3 is 16 residues. Looked up from germline, CDR1 is SEHNR and CDR2 is FQNEAQ (reference sequence). Trimming took 3 bases from V and 4 from J; bases not matched to a gene: 5. CDR3 sequence (DNA): TGTGCCAGCAGCTTGGGGACAGGGGTTGGCACCGGGGAGCTGTTTTTT. Protein sequence: CASSLGTGVGTGELFF.

The CDR3 region is CASRTIQDRGANYGYTF. CDR3 in DNA: TGTGCCAGCAGGACTATCCAGGACAGGGGGGCTAACTATGGCTACACCTTC. The rearrangement links TRBV28 to TRBJ1-2, with 10 bases fitting TRBD1. Germline CDR1 MDHEN, CDR2 SYDVKM. J was trimmed by 0 bases and V by 6 bases; bases with no gene match: 10. The CDR3 covers 17 residues.

The chain joins TRBV7-9 to TRBJ2-1, with a possible D match to TRBD2 (6 bases). Germline V lookup: CDR1 SEHNR, CDR2 FQNEAQ (reference sequence). Trimming stripped 0 bases from V and 4 bases from J, with 13 bases between. CDR3 length: 16 residues. The CDR3 region is CASSLALGAGYNEQFF. CDR3 sequence (DNA): TGTGCCAGCAGCTTAGCACTTGGGGCGGGGTACAATGAGCAGTTCTTC.

This clone was seen a few times. The chain employs TRBV6-1 and TRBJ2-1; 7 nucleotides match TRBD2. This CDR3 is built from 15 residues. V trimming: 5 bases; J trimming: 4 bases; junction bases outside the gene matches: 8. CDR1 and CDR2 from the germline V gene are MNHNS and SASEGT. CDR3: CASSTGRGGYNEQFF. CDR3 DNA: TGTGCCAGCAGTACTGGGAGGGGCGGGTACAATGAGCAGTTCTTC.

The chain recombines TRBV18 with TRBJ2-2, with 8 positions matching TRBD1. The CDR3 contains 18 residues. Trimming removed 3 bases from V and 1 base from J; junction bases left unmatched: 10. CDR1 and CDR2 from the germline V gene are KGHSH and LQKENI. Written as DNA, the CDR3 is TGTGCCAGCTCACCTGGACAGGGATGGCTTCTGAACACCGGGGAGCTGTTTTTT. It encodes CASSPGQGWLLNTGELFF.

V gene TRBV19 combines with J gene TRBJ2-7; D may be TRBD2 (5 bases). This CDR3 spans 16 amino acids. Germline lookup yields CDR1 LNHDA and CDR2 SQIVND (reference sequence). V was cut by 2 bases and J by 2 bases, with 16 bases left in between. The CDR3 reads CASSIRQEGLPYEQYF. The CDR3 DNA sequence: TGTGCCAGTAGTATACGGCAAGAGGGCCTACCCTACGAGCAGTACTTC.

This chain joins TRBV10-3 and TRBJ1-4; no reliable D call. V lost 3 bases and J lost 5, with 7 bases in between. Germline CDR1 and CDR2: ENHRY and SYGVKD. This CDR3 is built from 13 residues. In DNA form, the CDR3 reads TGTGCCATCAGTGATCCGGGGAATGAAAAACTGTTTTTT. It specifies CAISDPGNEKLFF.

The chain employs TRBV7-9 and TRBJ1-4; 10 positions agree with TRBD1. This CDR3 spans 15 amino acids. Germline-derived CDR1 and CDR2 are SEHNR and FQNEAQ (reference sequence). The junction had 8 bases not matched to a gene; V was cut back by 5 bases and J by 8 bases. The CDR3 DNA sequence: TGTGCCAGCAGCCGCCTGGGACAGGGGTTGGAAAAACTGTTTTTT. It translates to CASSRLGQGLEKLFF.

This chain connects TRBV9 to TRBJ1-4, with D perhaps matching TRBD1 (5 bases). Per the germline V gene, CDR1 is SGDLS and CDR2 is YYNGEE. The CDR3 covers 17 residues. The V gene lost 3 bases and the J gene lost 4 bases, with 19 bases spanning the gap. The DNA of the CDR3 is TGTGCCAGCAGCGCAGATGTATCGGGGGGTGATAATGAAAAACTGTTTTTT. Amino acid sequence: CASSADVSGGDNEKLFF. The whole variable domain, remainder taken from reference TRBV9 and TRBJ1-4, is DSGVTQTPKHLITATGQRVTLRCSPRSGDLSVYWYQQSLDQGLQFLIQYYNGEERAKGNILERFSAQQFPDLHSELNLSSLELGDSALYFCASSADVSGGDNEKLFFGSGTQLSVL.

V and J are TRBV11-2 and TRBJ2-7, with no clear D. The CDR3 consists of 15 residues. Between the trimmed V and J ends, which lost 0 bases and 1 base, there was a span of 10 bases. The germline V gene has CDR1 SGHAT and CDR2 FQNNGV. Here the CDR3 DNA reads TGTGCCAGCAGCTTAGATCGAGCTGTATCCTACGAGCAGTACTTC. This gives the protein CASSLDRAVSYEQYF.

The genes are TRBV4-2 and TRBJ2-3; TRBD2 is a possible D gene (7 bases). In germline, CDR1 is LGHNA, CDR2 YNFKEQ. Trimming removed 0 bases from V and 2 bases from J, with 15 bases in between. The CDR3 covers 17 residues. The CDR3 DNA reads TGTGCCAGCAGCCAAGATGGGGGGGCTAGCGACACAGATACGCAGTATTTT. It yields the protein CASSQDGGASDTDTQYF.

The sample holds one count of this clone. This chain connects TRBV29-1 to TRBJ2-5, with TRBD1 identical over 8 bases. Unmatched junction bases numbered 10, after V lost 5 bases and J lost 5 bases. CDR1 and CDR2 from the germline V gene are SQVTM and ANQGSEA. The CDR3 loop spans 14 amino acids. The CDR3 reads CSVLPGGRGETQYF. For the CDR3, the DNA is TGCAGCGTTCTTCCAGGGGGCAGGGGTGAGACCCAGTACTTC.